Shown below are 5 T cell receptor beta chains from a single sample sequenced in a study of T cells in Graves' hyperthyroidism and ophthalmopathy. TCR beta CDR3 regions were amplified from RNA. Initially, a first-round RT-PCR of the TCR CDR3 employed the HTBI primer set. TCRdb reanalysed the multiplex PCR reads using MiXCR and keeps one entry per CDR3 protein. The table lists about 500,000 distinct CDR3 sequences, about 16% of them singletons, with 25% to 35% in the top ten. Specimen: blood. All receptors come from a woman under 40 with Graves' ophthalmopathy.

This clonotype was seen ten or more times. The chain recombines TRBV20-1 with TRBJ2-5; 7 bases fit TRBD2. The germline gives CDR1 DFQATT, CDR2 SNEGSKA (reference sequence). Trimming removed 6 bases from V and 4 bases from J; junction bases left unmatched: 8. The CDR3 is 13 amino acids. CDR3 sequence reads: CSAPRGGPETQYF. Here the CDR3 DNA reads TGCAGTGCCCCTCGGGGAGGGCCAGAGACCCAGTACTTC.

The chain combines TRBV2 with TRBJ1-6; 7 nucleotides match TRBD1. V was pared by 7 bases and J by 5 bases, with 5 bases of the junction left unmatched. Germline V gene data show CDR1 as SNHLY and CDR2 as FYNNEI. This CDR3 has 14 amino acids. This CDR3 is CASTLGTDNSPLHF. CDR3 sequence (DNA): TGTGCCAGCACCCTAGGGACAGATAATTCACCCCTCCACTTT.

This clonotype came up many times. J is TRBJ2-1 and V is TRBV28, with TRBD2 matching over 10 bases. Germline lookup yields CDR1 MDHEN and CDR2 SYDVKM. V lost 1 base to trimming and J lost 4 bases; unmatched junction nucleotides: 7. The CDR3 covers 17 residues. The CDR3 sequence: CASSLLAGGPIYNEQFF. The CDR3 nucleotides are TGTGCCAGCAGTTTATTAGCGGGAGGTCCGATATACAATGAGCAGTTCTTC.

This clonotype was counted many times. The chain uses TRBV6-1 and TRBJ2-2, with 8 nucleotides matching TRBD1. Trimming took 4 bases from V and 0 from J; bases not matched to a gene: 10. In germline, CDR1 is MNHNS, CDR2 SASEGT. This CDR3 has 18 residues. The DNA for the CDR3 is TGTGCCAGCAGTGCCTACAGGGGGAGGAATTCGAACACCGGGGAGCTGTTTTTT. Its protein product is CASSAYRGRNSNTGELFF.

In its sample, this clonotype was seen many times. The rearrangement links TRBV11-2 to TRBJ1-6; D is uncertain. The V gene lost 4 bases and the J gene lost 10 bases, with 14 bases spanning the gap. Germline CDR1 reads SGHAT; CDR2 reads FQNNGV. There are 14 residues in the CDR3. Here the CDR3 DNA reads TGTGCCAGCAGCTCCCGCTGGTCCGAGTCACCCCTCCACTTT. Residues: CASSSRWSESPLHF. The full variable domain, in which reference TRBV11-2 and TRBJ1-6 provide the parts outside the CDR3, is EAGVAQSPRYKIIEKRQSVAFWCNPISGHATLYWYQQILGQGPKLLIQFQNNGVVDDSQLPKDRFSAERLKGVDSTLKIQPAKLEDSAVYLCASSSRWSESPLHFGNGTRLTVT.